One sample yielded the 9 T cell receptor beta chains listed below, sequenced in a study of blood T cells in healthy people across ages. A second PCR of about 6 to 12 cycles used a sample-barcoded 5' primer and a J-beta primer mix. TCRdb analysed the 5' RACE reads with MiXCR anew, one entry per CDR3 protein. The table lists about 900,000 distinct CDR3 sequences, around 49% of them singletons. Source material: blood. These receptors all come from a man aged 30 to 45 in good health.

This chain joins TRBV7-2 and TRBJ2-7; D call uncertain. The J call may be incorrect, as the DNA end agrees better with TRBJ2-5. The CDR3 is made up of 17 amino acids. Germline V gene data show CDR1 as SGHTA and CDR2 as FQGNSA. The CDR3 loop reads CASSESPPRRIGETQYF. Written as DNA, the CDR3 is TGTGCCAGCAGCGAATCCCCCCCCAGGCGGATAGGGGAGACCCAGTACTTC.

The chain combines TRBV7-9 with TRBJ1-1, with D tentatively TRBD1 (6 bases). CDR3 length: 15 amino acids. From germline, CDR1 is SEHNR and CDR2 FQNEAQ (reference sequence). Trimming pared 5 bases from V and 0 bases from J, leaving 13 bases between. The CDR3 sequence: CASSPWGRMNTEAFF. The CDR3, as DNA: TGTGCCAGCAGCCCCTGGGGGCGGATGAACACTGAAGCTTTCTTT.

This clonotype was counted once. The chain joins TRBV2 to TRBJ1-1; 8 bases line up with TRBD1. The trim removed 3 bases at V and 5 bases at J, leaving 11 bases unmatched. The CDR3 contains 16 residues. Germline V gene data show CDR1 as SNHLY and CDR2 as FYNNEI. CDR3 sequence (DNA): TGTGCCAGCAGTGATCTCCAGGGGGCTGGATATACTGAAGCTTTCTTT. This sequence encodes CASSDLQGAGYTEAFF.

This clonotype was detected only a few times. The chain employs TRBV7-2 and TRBJ2-7, with a tentative D call TRBD2 (5 bases). In germline, CDR1 is SGHTA, CDR2 FQGNSA. Trimming removed 4 bases at V and 0 bases at J, with 13 bases between. This CDR3 spans 15 amino acids. In DNA, the CDR3 is TGTGCCAGCAGCTCCGACGGGATTAGCTCCTACGAGCAGTACTTC. The encoded protein is CASSSDGISSYEQYF.

The table lists this clonotype with a few counts. This chain connects TRBV6-2 or TRBV6-3 to TRBJ2-5; D call uncertain. CDR3 length: 13 amino acids. The germline V gene has CDR1 MNHEY and CDR2 SVGEGT. V lost 2 bases, J lost 5 bases, and 9 bases lay in between. CDR3 in amino acids: CASSYTRRETQYF. DNA for the CDR3: TGTGCCAGCAGTTACACACGCAGGGAGACCCAGTACTTC.

In its sample, this clonotype was seen a few times. The genes are TRBV28 and TRBJ1-2; D ambiguous. Germline-derived CDR1 and CDR2 are MDHEN and SYDVKM. The CDR3 covers 12 residues. V lost 7 bases, J lost 2 bases, and 8 bases lay in between. CDR3 coding DNA: TGTGCCAGCAAGGCCGGAAACTATGGCTACACCTTC. As protein: CASKAGNYGYTF.

This clonotype was seen only a few times. CDR3 residues: CASSDGDIAYGYTF. As DNA, the CDR3 is TGTGCCAGCAGTGACGGGGACATCGCCTATGGCTACACCTTC. The rearrangement joins TRBV6-4 to TRBJ1-2; TRBD1 is a possible D gene (6 bases). This CDR3 has 14 amino acids. Trimming took off 2 bases at V and 4 bases at J, with 11 bases between the two ends. CDR1 and CDR2 (germline): MRHNA, SNTAGT.

This chain connects TRBV4-1 to TRBJ2-7, with D possibly being TRBD2 (6 bases). There are 16 residues in the CDR3. Germline assignment: CDR1 MGHRA and CDR2 YSYEKL. The ends were cut back, 0 bases at V and 4 bases at J, with 16 bases in the middle. CDR3 residues: CASSQEPRDSAYEQYF. The CDR3 nucleotides read TGCGCCAGCAGCCAAGAACCCCGGGACTCGGCGTACGAGCAGTACTTC.

The V call is TRBV20-1, the J call TRBJ2-3, with 16 bases aligning to TRBD2. The CDR3 consists of 18 residues. Germline CDR1 reads DFQATT; CDR2 reads SNEGSKA (reference sequence). V gave up 3 bases and J gave up 1 base; unmatched junction bases: 7. In DNA, the CDR3 is TGCAGTGCTAGCGGGACTAGCGGGGGGGCGTTGGGCACAGATACGCAGTATTTT. It is translated as CSASGTSGGALGTDTQYF.